This record covers a single TCR beta chain. Its antigen remains unidentified. No clone much larger than this one lies a single base away; base qualities are absent. The germline V gene sets CDR1 to SGHRS and CDR2 to YFSETQ. The CDR3 holds 16 amino acids from the cysteine to the phenylalanine. This entry keeps only the CDR3 DNA: 48 bases, framed from base 1. Germline trimming: 4 bases from V, 1 base from J; junction bases outside gene matches: 10. This record belongs to a study of OX40 agonist ivuxolimab in advanced cancers. Background for the entire study: The costimulatory receptor OX40 (CD134) was targeted by ivuxolimab, a fully human IgG2 agonistic monoclonal antibody. Intravenous ivuxolimab was administered to patients every 2 weeks at six dose levels: 0.01, 0.1, 0.3, 1.5, 3 and 10 mg/kg. Of the approximately 50 dose-escalation patients, hepatocellular carcinoma was present in about 20, melanoma in approximately 15, renal cell carcinoma in 9 and head and neck cancer in 9. Partial responses occurred in three dose-escalation patients, of whom one had hepatocellular carcinoma and two had cutaneous melanoma. The paper covers the monotherapy dose-escalation part of the phase I ivuxolimab trial, which included N = 52 patients. The point of sequencing TCRbeta in the periphery was to test whether ivuxolimab changed TCR sequence diversity and drove clonal T-cell expansion. Prior anti-PD-1, anti-PD-L1 or anti-CTLA-4 therapy was permitted, and checkpoint inhibitors had been received by 40% to 50% of dose-escalation patients. A male proportion of around 81% and a mean age of approximately 55 years, ranging from 23 to 79, were recorded for the dose-escalation cohort.

Patients with autoimmune disease history or receiving systemic immunosuppression were excluded from the trial. In every dose cohort, peripheral blood was drawn for TCR sequencing at baseline, cycle 4 day 1, and cycle 7 day 1. The samples were drawn from a first-in-human, open-label, multicenter phase I dose-escalation trial of ivuxolimab. Adults with locally advanced or metastatic melanoma, renal cell, hepatocellular, or head and neck squamous cell carcinoma were enrolled in the trial. Before TCR sequencing, CD4+ T cells and CD8+ T cells from peripheral blood were sorted into separate populations. Paper-wide results and their limitations: At doses of 0.1 to 3.0 mg/kg, clonal expansion of both CD4+ and CD8+ T cells in blood was seen between baseline and week 6. Low levels of normalized T-cell clonal expansion were also seen in some nonresponding patients. Partial responders in the 0.1-3.0 mg/kg groups had among the lowest normalized peripheral clonal expansion, especially among CD8+ T cells. After ivuxolimab, more expanded clones were found on average in CD8+ T cells than in CD4+ T cells. The antigen specificity of the peripheral T cells that underwent clonal expansion was not determined.

To sequence the TCRbeta CDR3 region, genomic DNA was isolated from the sorted cells. TCRbeta CDR3 regions were sequenced using the immunoSEQ Assay. TCRdb limited this immuneACCESS table to in-frame rearrangements with V and J called. A share of clones is missing; checked studies link under half to unresolved V genes, and the rest is unexplained. In this sample the table shows around 41,000 clones, about 89% of which occur a single time. About 0.6% of the sample belongs to the ten largest clones. The sample here was CD4+ or CD8+ T cells sorted from blood, taken in a trial of the OX40 agonist ivuxolimab. The chain uses TRBV5-1 and TRBJ2-5, and TRBD1 matches 7 of the central bases. The TCR was taken from an adult with an advanced solid tumor such as melanoma, head and neck, liver or kidney cancer. CDR3 protein: CASSPPASGGQETQYF. The base sequence is TGCGCCAGCAGCCCGCCAGCCTCAGGGGGCCAAGAGACCCAGTACTTC. Extended through the reference TRBV5-1 and TRBJ2-5 proteins, this CDR3 yields the full variable domain: KAGVTQTPRYLIKTRGQQVTLSCSPISGHRSVSWYQQTPGQGLQFLFEYFSETQRNKGNFPGRFSGRQFSNSRSEMNVSTLELGDSALYLCASSPPASGGQETQYFGPGTRLLVL.